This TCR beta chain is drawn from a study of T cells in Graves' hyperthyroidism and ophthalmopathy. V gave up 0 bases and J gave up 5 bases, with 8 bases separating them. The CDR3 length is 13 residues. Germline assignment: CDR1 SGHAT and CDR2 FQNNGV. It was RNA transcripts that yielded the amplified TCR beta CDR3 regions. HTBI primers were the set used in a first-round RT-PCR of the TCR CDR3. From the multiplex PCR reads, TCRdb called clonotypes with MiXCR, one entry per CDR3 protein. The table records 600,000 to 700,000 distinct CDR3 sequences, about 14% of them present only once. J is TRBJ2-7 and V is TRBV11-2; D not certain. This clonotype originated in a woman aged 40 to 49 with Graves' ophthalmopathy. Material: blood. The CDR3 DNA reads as TGTGCCAGCAGCTTAGATTCCCCCCACGAGCAGTACTTC. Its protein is CASSLDSPHEQYF.